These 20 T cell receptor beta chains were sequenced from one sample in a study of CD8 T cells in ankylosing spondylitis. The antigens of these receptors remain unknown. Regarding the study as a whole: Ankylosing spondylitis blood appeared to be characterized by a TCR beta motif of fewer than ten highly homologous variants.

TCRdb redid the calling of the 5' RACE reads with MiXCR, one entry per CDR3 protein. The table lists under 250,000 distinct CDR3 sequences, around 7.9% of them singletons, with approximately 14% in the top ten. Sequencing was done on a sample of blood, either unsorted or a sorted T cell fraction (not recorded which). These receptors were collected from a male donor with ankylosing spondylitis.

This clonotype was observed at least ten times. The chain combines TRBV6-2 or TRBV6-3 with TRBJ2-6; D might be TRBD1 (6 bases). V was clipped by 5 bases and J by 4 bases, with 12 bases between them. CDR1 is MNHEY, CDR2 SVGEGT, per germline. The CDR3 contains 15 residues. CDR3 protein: CASSGDKGGANVLTF. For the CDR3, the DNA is TGTGCCAGCAGTGGGGACAAGGGAGGGGCCAACGTCCTGACTTTC.

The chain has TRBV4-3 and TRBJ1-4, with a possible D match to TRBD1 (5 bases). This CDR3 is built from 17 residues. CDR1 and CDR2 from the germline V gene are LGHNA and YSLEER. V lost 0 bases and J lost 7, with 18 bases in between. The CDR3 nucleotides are TGCGCCAGCAGCCAAGATAACGCTATATGGGGGTTTGAAAAACTGTTTTTT. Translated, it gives CASSQDNAIWGFEKLFF.

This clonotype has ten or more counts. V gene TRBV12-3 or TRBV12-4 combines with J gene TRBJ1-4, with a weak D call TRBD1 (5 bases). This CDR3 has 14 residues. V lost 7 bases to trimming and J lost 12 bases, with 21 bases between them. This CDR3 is CASTIWPLTGELFF. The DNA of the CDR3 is TGTGCCAGCACCATATGGCCCCTAACAGGAGAACTGTTTTTT.

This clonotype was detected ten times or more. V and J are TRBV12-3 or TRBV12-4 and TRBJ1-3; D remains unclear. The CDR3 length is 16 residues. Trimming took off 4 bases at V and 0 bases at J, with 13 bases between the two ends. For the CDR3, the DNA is TGTGCCAGCAGTTCGCATCAGATGAGCTCTGGAAACACCATATATTTT. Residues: CASSSHQMSSGNTIYF.

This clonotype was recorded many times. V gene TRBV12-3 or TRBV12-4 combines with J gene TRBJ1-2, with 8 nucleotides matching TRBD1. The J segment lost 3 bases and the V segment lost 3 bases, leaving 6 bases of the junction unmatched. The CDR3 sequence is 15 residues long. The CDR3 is CASSFSGGSYYGYTF. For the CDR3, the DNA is TGTGCCAGCAGTTTCTCAGGGGGCTCTTACTATGGCTACACCTTC.

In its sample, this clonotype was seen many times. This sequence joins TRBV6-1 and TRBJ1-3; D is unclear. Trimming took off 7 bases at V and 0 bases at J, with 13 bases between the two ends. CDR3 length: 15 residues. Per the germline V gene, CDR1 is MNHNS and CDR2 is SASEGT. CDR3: CASTLDGSSGNTIYF. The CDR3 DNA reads TGTGCCAGCACCCTTGACGGTAGCTCTGGAAACACCATATATTTT.

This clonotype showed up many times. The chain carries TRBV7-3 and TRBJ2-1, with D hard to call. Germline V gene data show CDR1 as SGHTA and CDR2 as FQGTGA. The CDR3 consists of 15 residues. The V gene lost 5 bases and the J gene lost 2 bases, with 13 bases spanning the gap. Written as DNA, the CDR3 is TGTGCCAGCAGCCCATCCCCCCTCGCCTACAATGAGCAGTTCTTC. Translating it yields CASSPSPLAYNEQFF. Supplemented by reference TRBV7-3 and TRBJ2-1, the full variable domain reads GAGVSQTPSNKVTEKGKYVELRCDPISGHTALYWYRQSLGQGPEFLIYFQGTGAADDSGLPNDRFFAVRPEGSVSTLKIQRTERGDSAVYLCASSPSPLAYNEQFFGPGTRLTVL.

Written as DNA, the CDR3 is TGCGCCAGCAGCCAGGTTACCCAGGGGGCGAGGAGCAATCAGCCCCAGCATTTT. It yields the protein CASSQVTQGARSNQPQHF. The chain has TRBV4-1 and TRBJ1-5; 8 bases line up with TRBD1. The CDR3 extends over 18 amino acids. Trimming removed 3 bases from V and 1 base from J; junction bases left unmatched: 11. The germline V gene has CDR1 MGHRA and CDR2 YSYEKL.

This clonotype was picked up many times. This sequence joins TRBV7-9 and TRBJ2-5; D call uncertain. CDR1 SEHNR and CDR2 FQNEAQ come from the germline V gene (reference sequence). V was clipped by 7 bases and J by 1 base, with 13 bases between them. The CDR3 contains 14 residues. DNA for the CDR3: TGTGCCAGCATCGATATAGGTTCCCAAGAGACCCAGTACTTC. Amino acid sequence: CASIDIGSQETQYF.

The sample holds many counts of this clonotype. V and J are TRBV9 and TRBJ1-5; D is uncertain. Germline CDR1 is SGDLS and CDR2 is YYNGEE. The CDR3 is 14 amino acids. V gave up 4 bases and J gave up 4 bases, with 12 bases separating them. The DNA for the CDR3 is TGTGCCAGCAGCCCTGGTGCGGGGAATCAGCCCCAGCATTTT. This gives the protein CASSPGAGNQPQHF.

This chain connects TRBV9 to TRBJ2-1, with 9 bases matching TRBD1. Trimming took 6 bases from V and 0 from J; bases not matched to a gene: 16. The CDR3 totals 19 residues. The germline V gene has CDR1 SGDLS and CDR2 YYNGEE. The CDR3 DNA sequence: TGTGCCAGCAACATGGACCGGACAGGGGCCCTGAACTCCTACAATGAGCAGTTCTTC. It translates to CASNMDRTGALNSYNEQFF.

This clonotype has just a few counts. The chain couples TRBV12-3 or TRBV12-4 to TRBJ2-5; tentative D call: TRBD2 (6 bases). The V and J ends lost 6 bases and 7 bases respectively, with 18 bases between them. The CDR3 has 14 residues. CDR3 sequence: CASSPFRLVGTQYF. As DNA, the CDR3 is TGTGCCAGCAGCCCCTTCCGACTAGTGGGGACCCAGTACTTC.

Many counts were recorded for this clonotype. The CDR3 is CASRDGDKPLGEQFF. For the CDR3, the DNA is TGTGCCAGCAGGGATGGGGACAAACCCCTAGGGGAGCAGTTCTTC. The chain links TRBV27 to TRBJ2-1; perhaps TRBD1 as D (6 bases). CDR1 MNHEY and CDR2 SMNVEV come from the germline V gene (reference sequence). The CDR3 is 15 amino acids. Trimming took off 6 bases at V and 10 bases at J, with 22 bases between the two ends.

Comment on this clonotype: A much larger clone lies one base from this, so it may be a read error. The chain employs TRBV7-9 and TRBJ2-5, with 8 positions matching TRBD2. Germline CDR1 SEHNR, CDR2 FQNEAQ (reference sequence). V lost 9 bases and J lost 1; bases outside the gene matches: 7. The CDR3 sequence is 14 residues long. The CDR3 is CARSFGLAQETQYF. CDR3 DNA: TGTGCCAGGAGTTTCGGACTAGCCCAAGAGACCCAGTACTTC.

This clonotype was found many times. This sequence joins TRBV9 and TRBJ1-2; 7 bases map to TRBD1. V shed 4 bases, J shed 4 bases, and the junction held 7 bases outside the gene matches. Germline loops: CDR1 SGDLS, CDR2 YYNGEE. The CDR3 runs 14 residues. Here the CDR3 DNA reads TGTGCCAGCAGCCCCCAGACAGGGATCTATGGCTACACCTTC. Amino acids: CASSPQTGIYGYTF.

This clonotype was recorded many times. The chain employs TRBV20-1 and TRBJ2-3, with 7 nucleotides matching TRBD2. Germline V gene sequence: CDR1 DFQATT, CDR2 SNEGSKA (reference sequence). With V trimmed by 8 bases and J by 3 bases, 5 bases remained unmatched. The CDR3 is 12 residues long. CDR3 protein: CSSWGGTDTQYF. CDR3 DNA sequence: TGCAGTTCGTGGGGGGGGACAGATACGCAGTATTTT.

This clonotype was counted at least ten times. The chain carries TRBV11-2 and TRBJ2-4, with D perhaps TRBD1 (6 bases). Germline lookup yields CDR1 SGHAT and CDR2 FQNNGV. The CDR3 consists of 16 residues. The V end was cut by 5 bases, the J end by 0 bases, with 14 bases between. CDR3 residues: CASSLDGDIAKNIQYF. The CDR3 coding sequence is TGTGCCAGCAGCCTGGACGGGGACATAGCCAAAAACATTCAGTACTTC.

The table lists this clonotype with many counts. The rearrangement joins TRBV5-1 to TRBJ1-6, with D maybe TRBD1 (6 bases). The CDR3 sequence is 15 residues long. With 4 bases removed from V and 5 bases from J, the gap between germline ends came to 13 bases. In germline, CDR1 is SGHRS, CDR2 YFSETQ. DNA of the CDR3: TGCGCCAGCAGCCCCACAGGGAGAGATAATTCACCCCTCCACTTT. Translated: CASSPTGRDNSPLHF. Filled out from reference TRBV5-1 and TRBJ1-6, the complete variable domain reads KAGVTQTPRYLIKTRGQQVTLSCSPISGHRSVSWYQQTPGQGLQFLFEYFSETQRNKGNFPGRFSGRQFSNSRSEMNVSTLELGDSALYLCASSPTGRDNSPLHFGNGTRLTVT.

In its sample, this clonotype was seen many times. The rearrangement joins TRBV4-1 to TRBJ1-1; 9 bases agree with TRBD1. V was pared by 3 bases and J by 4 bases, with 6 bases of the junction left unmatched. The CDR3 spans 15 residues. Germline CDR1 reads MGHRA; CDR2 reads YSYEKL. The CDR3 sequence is CASSQTDRGTTEAFF. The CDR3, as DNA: TGCGCCAGCAGCCAGACCGACAGGGGGACCACTGAAGCTTTCTTT.

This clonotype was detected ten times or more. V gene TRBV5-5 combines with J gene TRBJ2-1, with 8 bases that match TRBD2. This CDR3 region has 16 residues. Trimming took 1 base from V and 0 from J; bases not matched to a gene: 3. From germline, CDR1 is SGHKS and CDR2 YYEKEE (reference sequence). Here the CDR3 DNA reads TGTGCCAGCAGCTTGAAGCGGGAGATCTCCTACAATGAGCAGTTCTTC. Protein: CASSLKREISYNEQFF.